The rows below give T cell receptor beta chains drawn from one sample of a study of breast tumors, draining lymph nodes, adjacent tissues. TCRdb re-analysed the multiplex PCR reads in MiXCR, keeping a single row per CDR3 protein. There are about 140,000 distinct CDR3 sequences in the sample; approximately 30% occur only once, and 2% to 2.5% lies in the top ten. Sequencing was carried out using axillary lymph node tissue. The receptor source for this set is a female donor with breast cancer. Some clones in this sample may be carry-over from other donors' samples. Both conserved end residues are part of each CDR3. Fields, in order: J gene, clone size, V gene, D gene, CDR3 protein, CDR3 DNA. D genes are given only for firm matches. Clone size is stated in some rows and not others, as once, few, many or a class when expanded.

J gene: TRBJ2-3
clone size: many
V gene: TRBV5-1
D gene: .
CDR3 protein: CASSLIQDTDTQYF
CDR3 DNA: TGCGCCAGCAGCTTGATCCAGGACACAGATACGCAGTATTTT

J gene: TRBJ1-2
clone size: many
V gene: TRBV6-1
D gene: .
CDR3 protein: CASSSPGQNNYGYTF
CDR3 DNA: TGTGCCAGCAGTTCTCCAGGACAAAATAACTATGGCTACACCTTC

J gene: TRBJ2-1
clone size: .
V gene: TRBV5-1
D gene: TRBD2
CDR3 protein: CASSLVGREQFF
CDR3 DNA: TGCGCCAGCAGCTTGGTTGGGAGGGAACAGTTCTTC

J gene: TRBJ1-6
clone size: many
V gene: TRBV20-1
D gene: .
CDR3 protein: CSARDRGALGRNSPLHF
CDR3 DNA: TGCAGTGCTAGAGATAGGGGGGCATTGGGTAGGAATTCACCCCTCCACTTT

J gene: TRBJ2-2
clone size: many
V gene: TRBV5-1
D gene: TRBD2
CDR3 protein: CASSFTSGATGELFF
CDR3 DNA: TGCGCCAGCAGCTTTACTAGCGGGGCCACCGGGGAGCTGTTTTTT

J gene: TRBJ1-1
clone size: few
V gene: TRBV7-3
D gene: .
CDR3 protein: CASSFSMNTEAFF
CDR3 DNA: TGTGCCAGCAGCTTCAGTATGAACACTGAAGCTTTCTTT

J gene: TRBJ2-2
clone size: many
V gene: TRBV3-1
D gene: .
CDR3 protein: CASSQEWNTGELFF
CDR3 DNA: TGTGCCAGCAGCCAAGAATGGAACACCGGGGAGCTGTTTTTT

J gene: TRBJ1-4
clone size: many
V gene: TRBV7-9
D gene: .
CDR3 protein: CASSLYVVVGEKLFF
CDR3 DNA: TGTGCCAGCAGCTTATACGTGGTAGTAGGGGAAAAACTGTTTTTT

J gene: TRBJ1-2
clone size: many
V gene: TRBV18
D gene: TRBD1
CDR3 protein: CASSPPRGDNYGYTF
CDR3 DNA: TGTGCCAGCTCACCACCCAGGGGGGATAACTATGGCTACACCTTC

J gene: TRBJ1-2
clone size: many
V gene: TRBV14
D gene: .
CDR3 protein: CASSLNWGYGYTF
CDR3 DNA: TGTGCCAGCAGCCTGAATTGGGGGTATGGCTACACCTTC

J gene: TRBJ1-5
clone size: many
V gene: TRBV20-1
D gene: TRBD1
CDR3 protein: CSARNQQGGRNQPQHF
CDR3 DNA: TGCAGTGCTAGAAACCAGCAGGGGGGGCGCAATCAGCCCCAGCATTTT

J gene: TRBJ2-2
clone size: .
V gene: TRBV29-1
D gene: .
CDR3 protein: CSVETARNGELFF
CDR3 DNA: TGCAGCGTTGAAACGGCTAGGAACGGGGAGCTGTTTTTT

J gene: TRBJ2-3
clone size: few
V gene: TRBV11-1
D gene: .
CDR3 protein: CASSPSVGSDTQYF
CDR3 DNA: TGTGCCAGCAGCCCCTCGGTCGGGTCAGATACGCAGTATTTT

J gene: TRBJ2-5
clone size: many
V gene: TRBV29-1
D gene: .
CDR3 protein: CSVVLAIFGNQETQYF
CDR3 DNA: TGCAGCGTTGTTCTAGCGATCTTCGGAAACCAAGAGACCCAGTACTTC

J gene: TRBJ2-4
clone size: many
V gene: TRBV7-2
D gene: .
CDR3 protein: CASSSEALVSNIQYF
CDR3 DNA: TGTGCCAGCAGCTCAGAGGCACTAGTCAGTAACATTCAGTACTTC

J gene: TRBJ1-5
clone size: .
V gene: TRBV6-2/TRBV6-3
D gene: TRBD1
CDR3 protein: CAGSRGDQPQHF
CDR3 DNA: TGTGCCGGCAGCAGGGGGGATCAGCCCCAGCATTTT